This passage covers 20 T cell receptor beta chains from one sample sequenced in a study of T cell responses to AZD1222 COVID-19 vaccine. Libraries were prepared by immunoSEQ multiplex PCR; TCRdb keeps only in-frame clonotypes and omits some of them. The sample has more than 150,000 clones; approximately 90% are singletons. This specimen consisted of peripheral blood, obtained 28 days after the second AZD1222 dose. These receptors were taken from an adult who received the AZD1222 COVID-19 vaccine.

Worth noting for this clone: It is likely a read error, because the conserved phenylalanine at the end of the CDR3 is missing. No DNA is shown, since the ends of the CDR3 on it are uncertain; the CDR3 is the one TCRdb lists. The CDR3 protein is CAWRYQGR. The chain links TRBV30 to TRBJ2-7; TRBD1 reflects the table's D call only, with no check against the DNA. CDR1 and CDR2 (germline): GTSNPN, SVGIG (reference sequence). The CDR3 spans 8 amino acids, including both terminal residues.

The genes are TRBV7-3 and TRBJ2-7; the D gene is possibly TRBD1 (6 bases). Germline V gene data show CDR1 as SGHTA and CDR2 as FQGTGA. V lost 5 bases, J lost 3 bases, and 14 bases lay in between. CDR3 size: 14 residues. CDR3 residues: CASSPVPGDYEQYF. Here the CDR3 DNA reads TGTGCCAGCAGCCCAGTGCCAGGGGACTACGAGCAGTACTTC.

The V and J genes are TRBV18 and TRBJ2-7, with 7 bases fitting TRBD1. The CDR3 contains 16 residues. V dropped 2 bases and J dropped 1; count of bases not matched to a gene: 8. Per the germline V gene, CDR1 is KGHSH and CDR2 is LQKENI. This chain's CDR3 is CASSPGDRILSYEQYF. The CDR3 DNA is TGTGCCAGCTCACCAGGGGACAGAATTCTTTCCTACGAGCAGTACTTC.

The chain joins TRBV18 to TRBJ2-1; 12 nucleotides agree with TRBD2. Germline lookup yields CDR1 KGHSH and CDR2 LQKENI. V dropped 1 base and J dropped 4; count of bases not matched to a gene: 14. The CDR3 runs 20 residues. CDR3 residues: CASSPLSLAGGPSGYNEQFF. The CDR3 DNA sequence: TGTGCCAGCTCACCACTGAGCCTAGCGGGAGGGCCCTCGGGGTACAATGAGCAGTTCTTC.

The table lists this clone with a count of one. This chain joins TRBV28 and TRBJ2-7; D may match TRBD1 or TRBD2 (5 bases each). Between the trimmed V and J ends, which lost 7 bases and 3 bases, there was a span of 22 bases. Germline CDR1 reads MDHEN; CDR2 reads SYDVKM. The CDR3 sequence is 16 residues long. The DNA of the CDR3 is TGTGCCAGCACCCCGCTCGGGGCGGGTCTCGGCTACGAGCAGTACTTC. This gives the protein CASTPLGAGLGYEQYF.

This clone was counted ten times or more. V gene TRBV27 combines with J gene TRBJ2-7; D gene uncertain. The CDR3 contains 14 residues. V was cut by 0 bases and J by 7 bases, with 13 bases left in between. The V gene's germline CDR1 is MNHEY and CDR2 SMNVEV (reference sequence). The CDR3 coding sequence is TGTGCCAGCAGTTTATCGCTCCGGGTGATGGAGCAGTACTTC. It translates to CASSLSLRVMEQYF.

The chain carries TRBV4-3 and TRBJ2-1, with a weak D call TRBD2 (6 bases). The germline CDR1 and CDR2 sequences are LGHNA and YSLEER. V lost 0 bases to trimming and J lost 7 bases, with 16 bases between them. The CDR3 has 16 residues. The CDR3 reads CASSQDKYGAGNEQFF. CDR3 nucleotide sequence: TGCGCCAGCAGCCAAGATAAGTACGGGGCGGGGAATGAGCAGTTCTTC.

This chain connects TRBV9 to TRBJ1-1, with TRBD1 as a possible D gene (6 bases). There are 16 residues in the CDR3. From germline, CDR1 is SGDLS and CDR2 YYNGEE. Deletions cut 0 bases from V and 3 bases from J, with 15 bases between. The CDR3 loop is CASSVEQGGRHTEAFF. DNA of the CDR3: TGTGCCAGCAGCGTAGAACAGGGAGGGAGACACACTGAAGCTTTCTTT.

The chain couples TRBV30 to TRBJ2-7, with D hard to call. Germline V gene sequence: CDR1 GTSNPN, CDR2 SVGIG (reference sequence). V dropped 2 bases and J dropped 8 bases, with 13 bases sitting between them. This CDR3 is built from 12 residues. The CDR3 nucleotides are TGTGCCTGGAGTCCTCGACCCGAAAAGCAGTACTTC. Protein: CAWSPRPEKQYF.

The V and J genes are TRBV18 and TRBJ2-5; TRBD1 might be the D (5 bases). Germline-derived CDR1 and CDR2 are KGHSH and LQKENI. CDR3 size: 14 residues. V shed 1 base and J shed 2 bases, with 8 bases lying between them. CDR3 sequence (DNA): TGTGCCAGCTCACCACAGACAGATCAAGAGACCCAGTACTTC. Translation: CASSPQTDQETQYF.

A single count supports this clone. The chain is built from TRBV2 and TRBJ1-2; D not resolved. CDR1 and CDR2 from the germline V gene are SNHLY and FYNNEI. Trimming took 5 bases from V and 6 from J, leaving 13 bases between them. The CDR3 totals 13 residues. The chain's CDR3 is CASSPGLTHGYTF. In DNA, the CDR3 is TGTGCCAGCAGTCCCGGATTAACCCATGGCTACACCTTC. The variable domain in full, with the rest retrieved from reference TRBV2 and TRBJ1-2, is EPEVTQTPSHQVTQMGQEVILRCVPISNHLYFYWYRQILGQKVEFLVSFYNNEISEKSEIFDDQFSVERPDGSNFTLKIRSTKLEDSAMYFCASSPGLTHGYTFGSGTRLTVV.

The chain recombines TRBV7-9 with TRBJ2-7; D is unclear. The CDR3 consists of 14 residues. In germline, CDR1 is SEHNR, CDR2 FQNEAQ (reference sequence). V lost 4 bases to trimming and J lost 6 bases, with 16 bases between them. CDR3 amino acids: CASSSNGASGEQYF. The CDR3 DNA follows: TGTGCCAGCAGCTCAAATGGAGCTTCGGGCGAGCAGTACTTC.

The chain has TRBV30 and TRBJ2-5; D tentatively fits TRBD1 or TRBD2 (6 bases each). The ends were cut back, 8 bases at V and 1 base at J, with 14 bases in the middle. Germline CDR1 is GTSNPN and CDR2 is SVGIG (reference sequence). This CDR3 spans 13 amino acids. Written as DNA, the CDR3 is TGTGCCCGGGGGCGGGATGGCCAAGAGACCCAGTACTTC. Protein product: CARGRDGQETQYF.

The chain recombines TRBV10-3 with TRBJ1-4; 9 bases match TRBD1. The germline gives CDR1 ENHRY, CDR2 SYGVKD. This CDR3 has 16 residues. J gave up 5 bases and V 10 bases, and 14 bases lay outside the gene matches. CDR3 coding DNA: TGTGCCACCTTGGCCGGACAAGGACAGGGGAATGAAAAACTGTTTTTT. The encoded protein is CATLAGQGQGNEKLFF.

The chain carries TRBV7-2 and TRBJ2-5; 11 bases are shared with TRBD2. The CDR3 is 17 amino acids. The trim removed 3 bases at V and 8 bases at J, leaving 14 bases unmatched. CDR1 SGHTA and CDR2 FQGNSA come from the germline V gene. DNA for the CDR3: TGTGCCAGCAGCTTCTTAGGGACTAGCGGCCTCCCCCACACCCAGTACTTC. As protein: CASSFLGTSGLPHTQYF.

CDR3: CASSPGQGPGGAQYF. The CDR3 DNA is TGTGCCAGCAGCCCCGGGCAGGGCCCTGGTGGGGCCCAGTACTTC. V is TRBV7-9 and J is TRBJ2-5; a possible D gene is TRBD1 (5 bases). There are 15 residues in the CDR3. V lost 5 bases to trimming and J lost 9 bases, with 22 bases between them. Germline assignment: CDR1 SEHNR and CDR2 FQNEAQ (reference sequence).

The V and J genes are TRBV9 and TRBJ2-1; D might be TRBD1 (7 bases). The germline V gene encodes CDR1 SGDLS and CDR2 YYNGEE. Trimming removed 0 bases from V and 2 bases from J, with 9 bases in between. CDR3 length equals 15 residues. Here the CDR3 reads CASSVAGGTYNEQFF. CDR3 coding DNA: TGTGCCAGCAGCGTAGCAGGGGGGACCTACAATGAGCAGTTCTTC.

This clone came up a few times. The V gene is TRBV28, the J gene TRBJ2-7; D unclear. Germline V gene sequence: CDR1 MDHEN, CDR2 SYDVKM. The CDR3 is 13 amino acids. Between the trimmed V and J ends, which lost 7 bases and 4 bases, there was a span of 14 bases. CDR3: CASTPPQRYEQYF. In nucleotides, the CDR3 is TGTGCCAGCACCCCACCCCAGAGGTACGAGCAGTACTTC.

CDR3 in DNA: TGTGCCAGCAGCCAAACGCCCACCTACGAGCAGTACTTC. Its translation: CASSQTPTYEQYF. The V gene is TRBV28, the J gene TRBJ2-7; no reliable D call. The CDR3 covers 13 residues. Trimming shortened V by 6 bases and J by 2 bases, and 11 bases separated the two germline ends. Germline V gene lookup returns CDR1 MDHEN and CDR2 SYDVKM.

J is TRBJ2-7 and V is TRBV29-1, with 10 bases aligning to TRBD1. CDR1 and CDR2 (germline): SQVTM, ANQGSEA. The CDR3 covers 13 residues. Trimming took 6 bases from V and 3 from J; bases not matched to a gene: 5. CDR3 sequence (DNA): TGCAGCGTCCAGACAGGGGGCGGCTACGAGCAGTACTTC. It encodes CSVQTGGGYEQYF.